Below are 25 T cell receptor beta chains sequenced from a single sample in a study of cytomegalovirus exposure and HLA in healthy donors. 60 Vbeta and 13 Jbeta primers were used in PCR. Method: immunoSEQ multiplex PCR; TCRdb's copy keeps in-frame clones and lacks some. The sample shows 150,000 to 200,000 clones, roughly 80% of them seen only once. Input material: PBMCs. These receptors were obtained from a woman aged 45-60 years in good health and CMV-seronegative.

The genes are TRBV5-4 and TRBJ2-2, with 7 bases that match TRBD1. From germline, CDR1 is SGHNT and CDR2 YYREEE (reference sequence). This CDR3 contains 16 residues. With V trimmed by 3 bases and J by 6 bases, 11 bases remained unmatched. This CDR3 reads CASSSGPDRAAGELFF. The CDR3 DNA reads as TGTGCCAGCAGCTCGGGACCTGACAGGGCGGCCGGGGAGCTGTTTTTT.

This chain links TRBV7-2 with TRBJ1-2, with 7 bases lining up with TRBD1. Trimming cost V 4 bases and J 5 bases; bases outside gene matches: 4. Germline loops: CDR1 SGHTA, CDR2 FQGNSA. The CDR3 consists of 13 residues. The CDR3 nucleotides are TGTGCCAGCAGCTCAACAGGGGTTTATGGCTACACCTTC. This codes for CASSSTGVYGYTF.

This clone was recorded only once. The rearrangement uses TRBV7-2 and TRBJ1-2; D is possibly TRBD1 (5 bases). Germline CDR1 is SGHTA and CDR2 is FQGNSA. CDR3 length: 14 amino acids. The V and J ends lost 5 bases and 2 bases respectively, with 12 bases between them. CDR3 coding DNA: TGTGCCAGCAGCCCCCGGCAGGGAAACTATGGCTACACCTTC. The encoded protein is CASSPRQGNYGYTF.

The gene calls are TRBV13 and TRBJ1-1; 9 positions agree with TRBD1. V shed 5 bases and J 5 bases; nucleotides not matched to a gene: 9. CDR1 PRHDT and CDR2 FYEKMQ come from the germline V gene (reference sequence). This CDR3 comprises 15 residues. CDR3 DNA sequence: TGTGCCAGCAGCGCCCTACAGGGGGCGCGGACTGAAGCTTTCTTT. Translation: CASSALQGARTEAFF. The full variable domain, with the rest looked up from reference TRBV13 and TRBJ1-1, is AAGVIQSPRHLIKEKRETATLKCYPIPRHDTVYWYQQGPGQDPQFLISFYEKMQSDKGSIPDRFSAQQFSDYHSELNMSSLELGDSALYFCASSALQGARTEAFFGQGTRLTVV.

This chain joins TRBV7-9 and TRBJ2-7; TRBD1 aligns across 8 bases. The CDR3 is made up of 15 amino acids. J gave up 2 bases and V 5 bases, and 8 bases lay outside the gene matches. CDR1 and CDR2 (germline): SEHNR, FQNEAQ (reference sequence). This chain's CDR3 is CASSPRSGGPYEQYF. DNA of the CDR3: TGTGCCAGCAGCCCTCGTTCAGGGGGCCCCTACGAGCAGTACTTC. Based on the CDR3 plus reference TRBV7-9 and TRBJ2-7, the full variable domain is DTGVSQNPRHKITKRGQNVTFRCDPISEHNRLYWYRQTLGQGPEFLTYFQNEAQLEKSRLLSDRFSAERPKGSFSTLEIQRTEQGDSAMYLCASSPRSGGPYEQYFGPGTRLTVT.

The V call is TRBV5-5, the J call TRBJ1-6; D is undetermined. Per germline, CDR1 SGHKS and CDR2 YYEKEE (reference sequence). V was trimmed by 0 bases and J by 10 bases, leaving 8 bases between them. CDR3 size: 13 residues. As DNA, the CDR3 is TGTGCCAGCAGCTTGGAAGGGAGCTCACCCCTCCACTTT. Amino acids: CASSLEGSSPLHF.

This chain links TRBV4-3 with TRBJ2-5; 8 nucleotides agree with TRBD1. The V and J ends lost 0 bases and 11 bases, in that order; junction bases with no gene match: 8. CDR1 and CDR2 from the germline V gene are LGHNA and YSLEER. The CDR3 length is 14 residues. The CDR3 sequence: CASSQDQGAVEQYF. CDR3 in DNA: TGCGCCAGCAGCCAAGATCAGGGGGCGGTGGAGCAGTACTTC.

This clone has at least ten counts. The rearrangement uses TRBV6-1 and TRBJ2-7; D not resolved. There are 11 residues in the CDR3. CDR1 MNHNS and CDR2 SASEGT come from the germline V gene. Trimming removed 6 bases from V and 2 bases from J, with 5 bases in between. The DNA of the CDR3 is TGTGCCAGCAGCCAAACCTACGAGCAGTACTTC. Translated, it gives CASSQTYEQYF.

A word on this clone: The junction departs from the called germline gene at one end, perhaps through a read error. This sequence joins TRBV6-5 and TRBJ1-2; 10 positions match TRBD1. Per germline, CDR1 MNHEY and CDR2 SVGAGI. The CDR3 contains 15 residues. The CDR3 DNA reads as TGTGCCGGCAGTTCCGGACAGGGGGCTAACTATGGCTACACCTTC. As protein: CAGSSGQGANYGYTF.

The sample holds a few counts of this clone. The chain links TRBV5-1 to TRBJ2-2; 7 positions agree with TRBD2. The CDR3 length is 16 residues. Germline CDR1 reads SGHRS; CDR2 reads YFSETQ. Trimming at V came to 3 bases and at J to 2 bases, leaving 7 bases not matched to a gene. The CDR3 DNA reads TGCGCCAGCAGCTCCGGCTTGGGACTAAACACCGGGGAGCTGTTTTTT. Amino acid sequence: CASSSGLGLNTGELFF. Full variable domain (rest looked up from reference TRBV5-1 and TRBJ2-2): KAGVTQTPRYLIKTRGQQVTLSCSPISGHRSVSWYQQTPGQGLQFLFEYFSETQRNKGNFPGRFSGRQFSNSRSEMNVSTLELGDSALYLCASSSGLGLNTGELFFGEGSRLTVL.

The J gene is TRBJ1-2, the V gene TRBV28; weak D call: TRBD1 (6 bases). CDR3 length: 16 residues. The germline V and J ends were trimmed by 5 bases and 0 bases, with 16 bases remaining between them. Looked up from germline, CDR1 is MDHEN and CDR2 is SYDVKM. The CDR3 nucleotides read TGTGCCAGCAGTGGCGTACAGGGAGGGCCTAACTATGGCTACACCTTC. This encodes CASSGVQGGPNYGYTF.

As regards this clone: A junction end diverges from the germline sequence, so it may reflect a read error. This chain links TRBV7-9 with TRBJ2-3; 7 nucleotides agree with TRBD1. Germline V CDR1 and CDR2: SEHNR, FQNEAQ (reference sequence). The CDR3 contains 15 residues. The CDR3 region is CSSSLTTGSGDTQYF. CDR3 DNA sequence: TGTTCCAGCAGCTTAACGACAGGGTCAGGAGATACGCAGTATTTT.

The chain uses TRBV9 and TRBJ2-7, with 7 bases matching TRBD1. In germline, CDR1 is SGDLS, CDR2 YYNGEE. This CDR3 is 15 amino acids long. V trimming: 2 bases; J trimming: 0 bases; junction bases outside the gene matches: 5. The CDR3 reads CASSVGGQSSYEQYF. Written as DNA, the CDR3 is TGTGCCAGCAGCGTTGGGGGACAGAGCTCCTACGAGCAGTACTTC.

This chain uses TRBV11-2 with TRBJ2-5, with 10 bases fitting TRBD2. With V trimmed by 8 bases and J by 5 bases, 8 bases remained unmatched. The CDR3 loop spans 14 amino acids. Germline CDR1 and CDR2: SGHAT and FQNNGV. CDR3 loop: CASLGVAGGETQYF. CDR3 nucleotide sequence: TGTGCCAGCTTGGGGGTAGCGGGAGGTGAGACCCAGTACTTC.

In this sample, this clone turned up once. The chain recombines TRBV2 with TRBJ2-4, with 7 bases matching TRBD1. There are 14 residues in the CDR3. Germline V CDR1 and CDR2: SNHLY, FYNNEI. V lost 6 bases, J lost 4 bases, and 6 bases stayed unmatched. The CDR3, as DNA: TGTGCCAGCAGGACCGGGACAGAGAAAAACATTCAGTACTTC. Residues: CASRTGTEKNIQYF.

This chain joins TRBV6-1 and TRBJ2-6; TRBD1 is a possible D gene (5 bases). Trimming removed 6 bases from V and 0 bases from J, with 9 bases in between. This CDR3 region has 15 residues. CDR1 and CDR2 (germline): MNHNS, SASEGT. The CDR3 coding sequence is TGTGCCAGCAGGGGGCAGCCCTCTGGGGCCAACGTCCTGACTTTC. Amino acids: CASRGQPSGANVLTF.

J is TRBJ2-1 and V is TRBV5-1; possibly TRBD1 for D (5 bases). The CDR3 consists of 14 residues. Germline CDR1 SGHRS, CDR2 YFSETQ. V was cut by 0 bases and J by 5 bases, with 9 bases left in between. The CDR3 nucleotides are TGCGCCAGCAGCTTGGAAGGGGCTAACAATGAGCAGTTCTTC. This encodes CASSLEGANNEQFF.

The gene calls are TRBV5-5 and TRBJ2-7, with TRBD1 matching over 10 bases. V shed 4 bases, J shed 4 bases, and the junction held 8 bases outside the gene matches. This CDR3 has 15 amino acids. Germline assignment: CDR1 SGHKS and CDR2 YYEKEE (reference sequence). The CDR3 here is CASSPNRDRGYEQYF. DNA of the CDR3: TGTGCCAGCAGCCCCAACCGGGACAGGGGATACGAGCAGTACTTC.

The rearrangement uses TRBV19 and TRBJ1-5, with D unclear. Germline V gene sequence: CDR1 LNHDA, CDR2 SQIVND (reference sequence). This CDR3 is 15 amino acids long. V dropped 5 bases and J dropped 6 bases, with 17 bases sitting between them. The CDR3 sequence: CASSSTVVTGQPQHF. CDR3 sequence (DNA): TGTGCCAGTAGTTCCACGGTGGTTACTGGTCAGCCCCAGCATTTT.

The V and J genes are TRBV28 and TRBJ1-2, with D unresolved. V was clipped by 8 bases and J by 7 bases, with 17 bases between them. This CDR3 is built from 13 residues. Germline CDR1 reads MDHEN; CDR2 reads SYDVKM. This chain's CDR3 is CASSSLRESGYTF. The CDR3 coding sequence is TGTGCCAGCTCCTCCCTGCGGGAATCTGGCTACACCTTC.

The CDR3: CASRNGQGAANEKLFF. The DNA of the CDR3 is TGTGCCAGCAGGAATGGACAGGGGGCCGCTAATGAAAAACTGTTTTTT. V gene TRBV6-6 combines with J gene TRBJ1-4; TRBD1 agrees at 11 bases. CDR1 is MNHNY and CDR2 is SVGAGI in the germline V gene (reference sequence). Germline trimming cut 6 bases from V and 3 bases from J; bases unmatched to any gene: 6. The CDR3 runs 16 residues.

CDR3: CASSRRGSYNEQFF. CDR3 sequence (DNA): TGTGCCAGTTCTCGGAGGGGCTCCTACAATGAGCAGTTCTTC. The chain links TRBV5-4 to TRBJ2-1, with a tentative D call TRBD2 (6 bases). The germline V and J ends were trimmed by 8 bases and 0 bases, with 12 bases remaining between them. Germline V gene sequence: CDR1 SGHNT, CDR2 YYREEE (reference sequence). The CDR3 sequence is 14 residues long.

The chain is built from TRBV11-2 and TRBJ1-2, with D possibly TRBD1 on 5 matching bases. V lost 8 bases, J lost 3 bases, and 7 bases lay in between. This CDR3 region has 11 residues. The V gene's germline CDR1 is SGHAT and CDR2 FQNNGV. CDR3 in DNA: TGTGCCAGCGGGGGGTACTATGGCTACACCTTC. It encodes CASGGYYGYTF.

V gene TRBV5-1 combines with J gene TRBJ2-7, with a tentative D call TRBD1 (6 bases). Germline V gives CDR1 SGHRS, CDR2 YFSETQ. Trimming cost V 0 bases and J 6 bases, with 16 bases left between them. The CDR3 loop spans 15 amino acids. CDR3 nucleotide sequence: TGCGCCAGCAGCTTGGAAACAGGGTCCTTCTCCGAGCAGTACTTC. Its protein is CASSLETGSFSEQYF.

The chain combines TRBV25-1 with TRBJ1-3, with 8 bases identical to TRBD1. V lost 2 bases and J lost 0; bases outside the gene matches: 6. Germline assignment: CDR1 MGHDK and CDR2 SYGVNS. The CDR3 runs 17 residues. CDR3 protein: CASSEDGQGSSGNTIYF. Here the CDR3 DNA reads TGTGCCAGCAGTGAAGACGGACAGGGCTCCTCTGGAAACACCATATATTTT.